The 31 T cell receptor beta chains given below trace back to one sample, sequenced in a study of post-analysis software for immune sequencing data (dated by TCRdb to between 2014 and 2016). The library was made by PCR. TCRdb shows the sequencer as Illumina HiSeq 2500. Unique molecular identifiers were incorporated into TCR beta cDNA libraries to reduce PCR and sequencing biases. TCRdb's own reprocessing of the public reads used fastp at Q25 and MiXCR and kept productive beta chains. Merged by CDR3 protein, the rows form single entries marked with the most common genes and DNA. Within this sample are about 540,000 distinct CDR3 sequences, with 30% to 40% of them counted one time only. The ten largest clones take up 4.5% to 7.5% of the sample. No antigen has been identified for these receptors. Study-wide findings and limitations: Significantly higher frequencies in patients than in controls were found for roughly 5 TRBV segments, including TRBV5-6, TRBV5-1 and TRBV20-1.

Sequenced material: blood. These receptors all come from a girl aged 2 to 17 with multiple sclerosis.

V and J are TRBV29-1 and TRBJ2-1, with a weak D call TRBD2 (5 bases). Germline CDR1 SQVTM, CDR2 ANQGSEA. V was cut by 8 bases and J by 5 bases, with 16 bases left in between. This CDR3 region has 13 residues. The CDR3 sequence is CSYRGEAHNEQFF. The CDR3 coding sequence is TGCAGCTATCGGGGTGAGGCGCACAATGAGCAGTTCTTC.

This chain joins TRBV27 and TRBJ2-5, with TRBD2 as a possible D gene (7 bases). V was clipped by 6 bases and J by 4 bases, with 21 bases between them. Germline CDR1 and CDR2: MNHEY and SMNVEV (reference sequence). This CDR3 has 16 residues. CDR3 protein: CASSLGFRGASETQYF. The CDR3 DNA sequence: TGTGCCAGCAGCTTAGGTTTCCGGGGGGCGTCAGAGACCCAGTACTTC.

The V and J genes are TRBV5-1 and TRBJ2-5; 12 nucleotides match TRBD1. Unmatched junction bases numbered 11, after V lost 4 bases and J lost 4 bases. The CDR3 length is 17 residues. Germline V lookup: CDR1 SGHRS, CDR2 YFSETQ. CDR3 sequence: CASSMGTGTGGTETQYF. In DNA, the CDR3 is TGCGCCAGCAGCATGGGAACCGGGACAGGGGGCACAGAGACCCAGTACTTC.

J is TRBJ2-2 and V is TRBV5-5; TRBD2 might be the D (5 bases). The germline V and J ends were trimmed by 0 bases and 2 bases, with 8 bases remaining between them. CDR3 length: 15 amino acids. The germline V gene has CDR1 SGHKS and CDR2 YYEKEE (reference sequence). CDR3 in amino acids: CASSLVGSNTGELFF. CDR3 DNA sequence: TGTGCCAGCAGCTTGGTAGGGAGTAACACCGGGGAGCTGTTTTTT.

The chain couples TRBV12-3 or TRBV12-4 to TRBJ2-1, with D possibly TRBD1 on 5 matching bases. This CDR3 comprises 16 residues. V was trimmed by 6 bases and J by 9 bases, leaving 24 bases between them. DNA of the CDR3: TGTGCCAGCAGGGATACCAGGGTAGGTCCGCAAGGTGAGCAGTTCTTC. This encodes CASRDTRVGPQGEQFF.

Concerning this clonotype: One end of the junction fails to match germline, which may point to a read error. V is TRBV12-3 or TRBV12-4 and J is TRBJ2-3; 7 bases align to TRBD1. There are 12 residues in the CDR3. Here the CDR3 reads CASTYRTGTQYF. DNA of the CDR3: TGTGCCAGCACCTATAGGACAGGTACGCAGTATTTT.

This clonotype was seen a few times. This chain connects TRBV10-3 to TRBJ1-1, with D perhaps matching TRBD1 (5 bases). The V and J ends lost 5 bases and 1 base respectively, with 17 bases between them. CDR3 length equals 16 residues. Germline V gene data show CDR1 as ENHRY and CDR2 as SYGVKD. The CDR3 reads CAISPTGSRGNTEAFF. The CDR3 DNA is TGTGCCATCAGTCCCACAGGTTCTAGGGGGAACACTGAAGCTTTCTTT.

This clonotype turned up a few times. Here the CDR3 DNA reads TGCGCCAGCAGCTTGGAACCGGGGGGGGCCTACGAGCAGTACTTC. It codes for CASSLEPGGAYEQYF. The chain is built from TRBV5-1 and TRBJ2-7; 8 bases map to TRBD2. Trimming at V came to 0 bases and at J to 2 bases, leaving 4 bases not matched to a gene. This CDR3 has 15 amino acids. Germline assignment: CDR1 SGHRS and CDR2 YFSETQ.

This chain uses TRBV6-6 with TRBJ2-3; 8 bases fit TRBD2. V shed 0 bases, J shed 9 bases, and the junction held 11 bases outside the gene matches. The CDR3 loop spans 16 amino acids. The germline CDR1 and CDR2 sequences are MNHNY and SVGAGI (reference sequence). CDR3 amino acids: CASSYSNGGGSTTQYF. The CDR3 region has the DNA TGTGCCAGCAGTTACTCGAATGGCGGGGGGTCTACCACGCAGTATTTT.

V and J are TRBV6-5 and TRBJ1-4; weak D call: TRBD1 (5 bases). V was clipped by 4 bases and J by 8 bases, with 17 bases between them. Per the germline V gene, CDR1 is MNHEY and CDR2 is SVGAGI. The CDR3 is 15 residues long. DNA for the CDR3: TGTGCCAGCAGTTCCCGGGGAGGGGCGCTCGAAAAACTGTTTTTT. Its protein product is CASSSRGGALEKLFF.

The V call is TRBV6-6, the J call TRBJ2-5, with D perhaps given as TRBD1 or TRBD2 (6 bases each). Between the trimmed V and J ends, which lost 7 bases and 1 base, there was a span of 16 bases. The germline V gene encodes CDR1 MNHNY and CDR2 SVGAGI (reference sequence). The CDR3 has 15 amino acids. CDR3 nucleotide sequence: TGTGCCAGCACTCACTTGGGGGGCGCCCAAGAGACCCAGTACTTC. Protein sequence: CASTHLGGAQETQYF.

There are many counts of this clonotype. V is TRBV12-3 or TRBV12-4 and J is TRBJ1-2; D may be TRBD1 (5 bases). This CDR3 comprises 13 residues. The V end was cut by 6 bases, the J end by 7 bases, with 15 bases between. CDR3 region: CASRGLPFAGYTF. Here the CDR3 DNA reads TGTGCCAGCAGGGGACTGCCTTTCGCTGGCTACACCTTC.

V gene TRBV5-1 combines with J gene TRBJ2-3; no clear D. Germline assignment: CDR1 SGHRS and CDR2 YFSETQ. This CDR3 has 14 amino acids. Trimming removed 1 base at V and 5 bases at J, with 11 bases between. Written as DNA, the CDR3 is TGCGCCAGCAGCTTGCGGCTAAGAGGAGATACGCAGTATTTT. Translated: CASSLRLRGDTQYF.

This clonotype was counted a few times. This chain uses TRBV20-1 with TRBJ2-3; 8 bases line up with TRBD1. Germline assignment: CDR1 DFQATT and CDR2 SNEGSKA (reference sequence). The CDR3 loop spans 14 amino acids. V dropped 3 bases and J dropped 3; count of bases not matched to a gene: 5. The CDR3 spells CSASLTGATDTQYF. In DNA form, the CDR3 reads TGCAGTGCTAGCCTGACAGGGGCGACAGATACGCAGTATTTT.

The V call is TRBV11-2, the J call TRBJ1-6; no definite D call. Germline V gives CDR1 SGHAT, CDR2 FQNNGV. V lost 8 bases and J lost 7, with 12 bases in between. This CDR3 spans 13 amino acids. The CDR3, as DNA: TGTGCCAGCGGAAGGACGGTAAATTCACCCCTCCACTTT. Amino acids: CASGRTVNSPLHF.

This chain joins TRBV6-1 and TRBJ2-2; D is tentatively TRBD1 or TRBD2 (5 bases each). CDR3 length: 14 amino acids. V was cut by 3 bases and J by 3 bases, with 8 bases left in between. Germline CDR1 MNHNS, CDR2 SASEGT. The CDR3 is CASSDVGDTGELFF. The CDR3 nucleotides are TGTGCCAGCAGTGACGTGGGGGACACCGGGGAGCTGTTTTTT.

This clonotype has a count of ten or more. The chain employs TRBV7-3 and TRBJ2-5; unclear D gene. Trimming removed 3 bases from V and 2 bases from J, with 4 bases in between. The CDR3 extends over 12 amino acids. Germline values: CDR1 SGHTA, CDR2 FQGTGA. This CDR3 is CASSFLQETQYF. The CDR3 region has the DNA TGTGCCAGCAGCTTCTTACAAGAGACCCAGTACTTC.

This clonotype appeared a few times. The rearrangement uses TRBV11-1 and TRBJ2-7; 8 bases agree with TRBD1. This CDR3 spans 15 amino acids. In germline, CDR1 is SGHAT, CDR2 FQDESV (reference sequence). The V segment lost 5 bases and the J segment 7 bases; nucleotides outside the gene matches: 13. The CDR3 DNA sequence: TGTGCCAGCAGCCCTGGACAGGGCTCTTTAAGGGAGCAGTACTTC. Translation: CASSPGQGSLREQYF.

The chain uses TRBV20-1 and TRBJ2-3; D remains ambiguous. This CDR3 comprises 14 residues. V lost 1 base, J lost 4 bases, and 12 bases lay in between. Germline V gene lookup returns CDR1 DFQATT and CDR2 SNEGSKA (reference sequence). CDR3 sequence: CSARGVLIPDTQYF. In nucleotides, the CDR3 is TGCAGTGCTAGAGGGGTCCTTATCCCAGATACGCAGTATTTT.

This chain joins TRBV14 and TRBJ2-7, with 7 bases fitting TRBD1. The CDR3 runs 16 residues. Germline CDR1 is SGHDN and CDR2 is FVKESK. Trimming removed 0 bases from V and 4 bases from J; junction bases left unmatched: 9. The CDR3 protein is CASSQDRTGGRYEQYF. For the CDR3, the DNA is TGTGCCAGCAGCCAAGATCGGACAGGTGGAAGGTACGAGCAGTACTTC.

This clonotype was counted a few times. The gene calls are TRBV5-6 and TRBJ2-3; TRBD1 agrees at 8 bases. This CDR3 has 14 amino acids. Germline lookup yields CDR1 SGHDT and CDR2 YYEEEE. The junction had 4 bases not matched to a gene; V was cut back by 2 bases and J by 5 bases. The chain's CDR3 is CASSFGTGRDTQYF. The CDR3 DNA reads as TGTGCCAGCAGCTTCGGGACAGGCCGAGATACGCAGTATTTT.

As regards this clonotype: Germline is not matched at one junction end, which may reflect a read error. V gene TRBV5-6 combines with J gene TRBJ2-7; TRBD1 matches 8 bases. Looked up from germline, CDR1 is SGHDT and CDR2 is YYEEEE. The CDR3 has 13 amino acids. CDR3 in DNA: TGTGCCAACAGCTGGGACAGGTCCTACGAGCAGTACTTC. Translating it yields CANSWDRSYEQYF.

This clonotype was seen a handful of times. The genes are TRBV10-3 and TRBJ2-7; TRBD1 matches at 7 bases. The CDR3 length is 13 residues. V lost 6 bases, J lost 2 bases, and 4 bases stayed unmatched. Germline values: CDR1 ENHRY, CDR2 SYGVKD. This CDR3 reads CAIRPGQAYEQYF. CDR3 in DNA: TGTGCCATCAGACCCGGACAGGCCTACGAGCAGTACTTC.

This sequence joins TRBV28 and TRBJ2-2; D is perhaps TRBD1 (6 bases). Germline V gives CDR1 MDHEN, CDR2 SYDVKM. The CDR3 consists of 16 residues. The V end lost 1 base, the J end lost 6 bases, and 15 bases lay between the germline ends. CDR3 loop: CASSLYIWGRSGELFF. CDR3 DNA: TGTGCCAGCAGTTTATATATCTGGGGGCGATCCGGGGAGCTGTTTTTT.

The chain links TRBV5-1 to TRBJ1-4; D not resolved. The CDR3 runs to 18 residues. In germline, CDR1 is SGHRS, CDR2 YFSETQ. Trimming removed 1 base at V and 0 bases at J, with 16 bases between. The CDR3 DNA reads TGCGCCAGCAGCTTGAACCCCCTCGATATAGCAACTAATGAAAAACTGTTTTTT. Translated, it gives CASSLNPLDIATNEKLFF. The full variable domain, its missing parts supplied by reference TRBV5-1 and TRBJ1-4, is KAGVTQTPRYLIKTRGQQVTLSCSPISGHRSVSWYQQTPGQGLQFLFEYFSETQRNKGNFPGRFSGRQFSNSRSEMNVSTLELGDSALYLCASSLNPLDIATNEKLFFGSGTQLSVL.

A few counts support this clonotype. CDR3 loop: CSVERRDWGQFF. CDR3 DNA: TGCAGCGTTGAAAGAAGGGACTGGGGGCAGTTCTTC. V and J are TRBV29-1 and TRBJ2-1; D perhaps matches TRBD2 (6 bases). V was clipped by 2 bases and J by 12 bases, with 14 bases between them. CDR1 is SQVTM and CDR2 is ANQGSEA in the germline V gene. The CDR3 sequence is 12 residues long.

A note on this clonotype: The junction does not match germline at one end; this may be a read error. The J gene is TRBJ1-1, the V gene TRBV3-1, with D maybe TRBD1 (6 bases). The CDR3 runs 14 residues. Germline values: CDR1 LGHDT, CDR2 YNNKEL (reference sequence). CDR3: CAGSQEDSHTEAFF. The CDR3 nucleotides are TGTGCCGGCAGCCAAGAGGACAGCCACACTGAAGCTTTCTTT.

The chain links TRBV6-2 or TRBV6-3 to TRBJ1-1; TRBD1 might be the D (6 bases). Trimming cost V 7 bases and J 0 bases, with 12 bases left between them. The CDR3 runs 14 residues. Germline V gene data show CDR1 as MNHEY and CDR2 as SVGEGT. The DNA for the CDR3 is TGTGCCAGCATCGGGGGGGCAATGAACACTGAAGCTTTCTTT. This codes for CASIGGAMNTEAFF.

A few counts support this clonotype. This chain connects TRBV11-2 to TRBJ2-4; D is undetermined. The tail of the sequence fits TRBJ2-7 better, so the J call may be wrong. CDR1 and CDR2 (germline): SGHAT, FQNNGV. The CDR3 totals 14 residues. The CDR3: CASSFGSSHYEQYF. The CDR3 region has the DNA TGTGCCAGCAGCTTCGGGTCATCCCACTACGAGCAGTACTTC.

The chain is built from TRBV10-3 and TRBJ1-2; D is unclear. There are 14 residues in the CDR3. Looked up from germline, CDR1 is ENHRY and CDR2 is SYGVKD. V lost 4 bases and J lost 4, with 13 bases in between. CDR3 nucleotide sequence: TGTGCCATCAGTGGGACTCGAGAGGGCTATGGCTACACCTTC. Amino acids: CAISGTREGYGYTF.

The V and J genes are TRBV6-5 and TRBJ2-3; D gene unclear. The CDR3 contains 14 residues. The ends were cut back, 2 bases at V and 4 bases at J, with 10 bases in the middle. Germline V gene data show CDR1 as MNHEY and CDR2 as SVGAGI. The CDR3 region is CASSYGQVADTQYF. In DNA, the CDR3 is TGTGCCAGCAGTTACGGGCAGGTGGCAGATACGCAGTATTTT.